This TCR beta chain was identified in a study of blood T cell repertoires in COVID-19. Study-wide context: The samples span acute and convalescent COVID-19 from the United States, Italy and Spain. In each case, the material was cDNA or gDNA derived from T cells, B-cell-depleted T cells, or PBMCs.

As originally analysed: The authors estimated nucleated cell counts from reference gene primer amplification. Data came from immunoSEQ multiplex PCR; TCRdb stores just in-frame clones and leaves some out. The D gene and trimming were derived from the DNA, and the V and J assignments and clone size from that table. This table holds 200,000 or so clones, 84% found once. This clone was found a few times. CDR3 length: 17 amino acids. V was cut by 1 base and J by 4 bases, with 14 bases left in between. CDR1 is SGHDN, CDR2 FVKESK, per germline. Sequencing was performed on peripheral blood. The sequence was collected from a man aged 30-40 years with active or convalescent COVID-19. The chain is built from TRBV14 and TRBJ1-6, with D maybe TRBD1 (6 bases). CDR3 residues: CASSQGSGGEYNSPLHF. DNA of the CDR3: TGTGCCAGCAGCCAAGGGTCGGGGGGCGAATATAATTCACCCCTCCACTTT.